This entry lists 27 T cell receptor beta chains sequenced from one sample in a study of blood T cell repertoires in COVID-19. This table comes from immunoSEQ multiplex PCR, and its TCRdb copy is limited to in-frame clones, with some not included. The sample has about 250,000 clones; more than 75% are singletons. What was sequenced was PBMCs or T cells enriched from blood (not recorded which). These receptors were taken from a young man who had recovered from COVID-19.

The chain recombines TRBV7-2 with TRBJ1-1; 7 nucleotides line up with TRBD1. This CDR3 is built from 14 residues. Germline lookup yields CDR1 SGHTA and CDR2 FQGNSA. V trimming: 5 bases; J trimming: 2 bases; junction bases outside the gene matches: 5. The CDR3 protein is CASSLQGINTEAFF. CDR3 nucleotides: TGTGCCAGCAGCCTACAGGGGATTAACACTGAAGCTTTCTTT.

V gene TRBV5-1 combines with J gene TRBJ2-1; TRBD2 matches 7 bases. Germline CDR1 and CDR2: SGHRS and YFSETQ. The length of the CDR3 is 14 residues. V dropped 0 bases and J dropped 4; count of bases not matched to a gene: 1. The DNA for the CDR3 is TGCGCCAGCAGCTTGGGGGGAGGGTACAATGAGCAGTTCTTC. It encodes CASSLGGGYNEQFF.

The chain has TRBV5-1 and TRBJ2-1; D remains ambiguous. V lost 0 bases and J lost 1, with 11 bases in between. This CDR3 is built from 16 residues. Germline V gene data show CDR1 as SGHRS and CDR2 as YFSETQ. The CDR3 sequence is CASSLGWSISYNEQFF. The CDR3 DNA sequence: TGCGCCAGCAGCTTGGGATGGAGCATTTCCTACAATGAGCAGTTCTTC.

V is TRBV7-2 and J is TRBJ2-1, with 9 bases aligning to TRBD2. There are 16 residues in the CDR3. Per germline, CDR1 SGHTA and CDR2 FQGNSA. With V trimmed by 1 base and J by 6 bases, 7 bases remained unmatched. Here the CDR3 DNA reads TGTGCCAGCAGCTTAGTGGGGACTAGCTTTGTCAATGAGCAGTTCTTC. This codes for CASSLVGTSFVNEQFF.

This chain uses TRBV24-1 with TRBJ2-3, with a tentative D call TRBD1 (6 bases). This CDR3 region has 15 residues. Deletions cut 3 bases from V and 6 bases from J, with 15 bases between. Germline CDR1 reads KGHDR; CDR2 reads SFDVKD. The CDR3 protein is CATSDPRTAVDTQYF. The CDR3 nucleotides read TGTGCCACCAGTGATCCTCGGACAGCGGTCGATACGCAGTATTTT.

The chain joins TRBV4-1 to TRBJ1-5, with D perhaps TRBD1 (6 bases). Trimming pared 4 bases from V and 2 bases from J, leaving 9 bases between. The V gene's germline CDR1 is MGHRA and CDR2 YSYEKL. The CDR3 spans 14 residues. The CDR3 DNA reads as TGCGCCAGCAGCCCCCGGACAGGCAATCAGCCCCAGCATTTT. Translating gives CASSPRTGNQPQHF.

V usage is TRBV15 and J usage is TRBJ2-5; 8 positions match TRBD2. The CDR3 covers 14 residues. The V gene's germline CDR1 is LNHNV and CDR2 YYDKDF (reference sequence). Trimming removed 5 bases from V and 2 bases from J; junction bases left unmatched: 4. Here the CDR3 DNA reads TGTGCCACCAGCGACATAGCGGGGCAAGAGACCCAGTACTTC. Translation: CATSDIAGQETQYF.

CDR3: CAWSVSWRGAGEQFF. The CDR3 DNA reads TGTGCCTGGAGTGTATCTTGGCGGGGGGCGGGTGAGCAGTTCTTC. The rearrangement links TRBV30 to TRBJ2-1, with TRBD2 matching 8 bases. CDR3 length: 15 amino acids. Trimming took 0 bases from V and 9 from J; bases not matched to a gene: 10. Germline V CDR1 and CDR2: GTSNPN, SVGIG (reference sequence). The complete variable domain, with remaining parts taken from reference TRBV30 and TRBJ2-1, reads SQTIHQWPATLVQPVGSPLSLECTVEGTSNPNLYWYRQAAGRGLQLLFYSVGIGQISSEVPQNLSASRPQDRQFILSSKKLLLSDSGFYLCAWSVSWRGAGEQFFGPGTRLTVL.

The chain combines TRBV11-2 with TRBJ2-1; 11 nucleotides match TRBD2. The V gene end was trimmed by 7 bases and the J gene end by 6 bases; junction bases not matched to a gene: 11. The CDR3 length is 16 residues. CDR1 and CDR2 from the germline V gene are SGHAT and FQNNGV. The CDR3 loop is CASNLLAGGASNEQFF. The CDR3 DNA follows: TGTGCCAGCAACCTCCTAGCGGGAGGAGCGTCCAATGAGCAGTTCTTC.

The genes are TRBV28 and TRBJ1-5, with TRBD1 as a possible D gene (6 bases). The V end lost 3 bases, the J end lost 0 bases, and 12 bases lay between the germline ends. The CDR3 is made up of 16 amino acids. CDR1 MDHEN and CDR2 SYDVKM come from the germline V gene. CDR3: CASSLGTPRSNQPQHF. The CDR3 DNA follows: TGTGCCAGCAGTTTGGGGACACCCCGTAGCAATCAGCCCCAGCATTTT.

The rearrangement links TRBV2 to TRBJ1-2; 7 nucleotides line up with TRBD1. CDR1 SNHLY and CDR2 FYNNEI come from the germline V gene. V was pared by 5 bases and J by 0 bases, with 6 bases of the junction left unmatched. The CDR3 covers 15 residues. The CDR3 DNA sequence: TGTGCCAGCAGTTTTAACAGGGGCTCTAACTATGGCTACACCTTC. Its protein is CASSFNRGSNYGYTF.

CDR3 coding DNA: TGTGCCAGCAGCCAAGATAGGGCAGGGTACGGTACCTTC. Protein product: CASSQDRAGYGTF. The rearrangement uses TRBV14 and TRBJ1-2; perhaps TRBD1 as D (5 bases). This CDR3 spans 13 amino acids. V shed 0 bases and J shed 14 bases, with 16 bases lying between them. CDR1 and CDR2 (germline): SGHDN, FVKESK. Together with reference TRBV14 and TRBJ1-2, the CDR3 gives the full variable domain: EAGVTQFPSHSVIEKGQTVTLRCDPISGHDNLYWYRRVMGKEIKFLLHFVKESKQDESGMPNNRFLAERTGGTYSTLKVQPAELEDSGVYFCASSQDRAGYGTFGSGTRLTVV.

The rearrangement uses TRBV28 and TRBJ1-2; D may be TRBD1 (5 bases). The germline V and J ends were trimmed by 4 bases and 4 bases, with 16 bases remaining between them. The CDR3 has 15 amino acids. From germline, CDR1 is MDHEN and CDR2 SYDVKM. The CDR3 sequence: CASSSLQTGTYGYTF. DNA for the CDR3: TGTGCCAGCAGTTCGCTCCAAACAGGCACCTATGGCTACACCTTC.

The J gene is TRBJ1-3, the V gene TRBV3-1 (or the pseudogene TRBV3-2), with D hard to call. Deletions cut 4 bases from V and 1 base from J, with 11 bases between. The CDR3 has 15 amino acids. Germline V lookup: CDR1 LGHDT, CDR2 YNNKEL (reference sequence). Written as DNA, the CDR3 is TGTGCCAGCAGCCCAAGCGCGGGTTCTGGAAACACCATATATTTT. The encoded protein is CASSPSAGSGNTIYF.

The rearrangement joins TRBV28 to TRBJ1-2; D is uncertain. Germline CDR1 and CDR2: MDHEN and SYDVKM. Trimming left V 5 bases short and J 7 bases short, with 17 bases between. This CDR3 region has 14 residues. CDR3 sequence reads: CASSPGPTVLGYTF. The CDR3 DNA follows: TGTGCCAGCAGTCCAGGCCCTACGGTCCTTGGCTACACCTTC.

This rearrangement joins TRBV2 to TRBJ2-3; the D gene is possibly TRBD1 (5 bases). Trimming left V 7 bases short and J 14 bases short, with 13 bases between. Germline lookup yields CDR1 SNHLY and CDR2 FYNNEI. The CDR3 length is 10 residues. In DNA form, the CDR3 reads TGTGCCAGCACCGCAGCAGGGTTGTATTTT. This translates into CASTAAGLYF.

This clone was recorded a few times. The V and J genes are TRBV7-9 and TRBJ1-1, with no clear D. The CDR3 runs to 14 residues. Trimming shortened V by 4 bases and J by 0 bases, and 9 bases separated the two germline ends. Germline loops: CDR1 SEHNR, CDR2 FQNEAQ (reference sequence). CDR3 DNA: TGTGCCAGCAGCTACTACCAAGTGAACACTGAAGCTTTCTTT. This gives the protein CASSYYQVNTEAFF.

The J gene is TRBJ2-7, the V gene TRBV7-9, with D unclear. Germline lookup yields CDR1 SEHNR and CDR2 FQNEAQ (reference sequence). The germline V and J ends were trimmed by 5 bases and 2 bases, with 10 bases remaining between them. The CDR3 is made up of 13 amino acids. Here the CDR3 DNA reads TGTGCCAGCAGCCTCACCCAGACCTACGAGCAGTACTTC. Translated, it gives CASSLTQTYEQYF.

CDR3 in DNA: TGCGCCAGCAGCGAGGGACAGGGTGGCAATCAGCCCCAGCATTTT. Its translation is CASSEGQGGNQPQHF. V gene TRBV5-1 combines with J gene TRBJ1-5, with 9 bases that match TRBD1. Germline V gene sequence: CDR1 SGHRS, CDR2 YFSETQ. The CDR3 spans 15 residues. With 4 bases clipped from V and 2 bases from J, the junction kept 4 bases outside the gene matches.

Only one count was recorded for this clone. This chain connects TRBV11-2 to TRBJ2-1, with 8 bases identical to TRBD2. After removal of 7 bases from V and 0 bases from J, the junction contained 11 bases not matched to a gene. This CDR3 is built from 17 residues. CDR1 SGHAT and CDR2 FQNNGV come from the germline V gene. The CDR3 DNA follows: TGTGCCAGCACCGTGTATCGGGAGGGGAGCTCCTACAATGAGCAGTTCTTC. Translation: CASTVYREGSSYNEQFF.

This chain joins TRBV6-1 and TRBJ1-6, with a possible D match to TRBD1 (6 bases). Trimming stripped 2 bases from V and 5 bases from J, with 13 bases between. The CDR3 is made up of 16 amino acids. Germline V gene lookup returns CDR1 MNHNS and CDR2 SASEGT. The CDR3 here is CASSEWGHGDNSPLHF. The CDR3 DNA reads TGTGCCAGCAGTGAATGGGGGCATGGGGATAATTCACCCCTCCACTTT.

This clone was counted a single time. This rearrangement joins TRBV30 to TRBJ1-5; D unresolved. The germline gives CDR1 GTSNPN, CDR2 SVGIG (reference sequence). This CDR3 region has 15 residues. V was cut by 0 bases and J by 0 bases, with 9 bases left in between. This chain's CDR3 is CAWSVGAYSNQPQHF. CDR3 bases: TGTGCCTGGAGTGTAGGAGCGTATAGCAATCAGCCCCAGCATTTT.

This chain uses TRBV10-1 with TRBJ2-3, with D possibly matching TRBD2 (5 bases). Germline V gene data show CDR1 as WNHNN and CDR2 as SYGVQD (reference sequence). Trimming left V 10 bases short and J 6 bases short, with 11 bases between. CDR3 length: 11 amino acids. The CDR3 DNA reads TGCGCCACCCCCTGCGGGGATACGCAGTATTTT. Its translation is CATPCGDTQYF.

V gene TRBV6-5 combines with J gene TRBJ2-7; 7 bases agree with TRBD2. Germline V gives CDR1 MNHEY, CDR2 SVGAGI. This CDR3 contains 12 residues. Trimming at V came to 4 bases and at J to 7 bases, leaving 4 bases not matched to a gene. The CDR3 spells CASSWEGGEQYF. The CDR3, as DNA: TGTGCCAGCAGTTGGGAGGGAGGGGAGCAGTACTTC.

This rearrangement joins TRBV27 to TRBJ1-2, with 7 bases fitting TRBD1. V lost 3 bases and J lost 7; bases outside the gene matches: 11. The CDR3 totals 15 residues. CDR1 MNHEY and CDR2 SMNVEV come from the germline V gene (reference sequence). The CDR3 region is CASSFLAGGVVGYTF. The CDR3 region has the DNA TGTGCCAGCAGTTTTCTGGCAGGGGGAGTGGTTGGCTACACCTTC.

The chain has TRBV30 and TRBJ1-3, with D tentatively TRBD1 (5 bases). The ends were cut back, 5 bases at V and 4 bases at J, with 12 bases in the middle. The CDR3 is 13 amino acids. In germline, CDR1 is GTSNPN, CDR2 SVGIG (reference sequence). CDR3 region: CAWEDTRGNTIYF. As DNA, the CDR3 is TGTGCCTGGGAGGACACACGGGGAAACACCATATATTTT.

DNA of the CDR3: TGTGCCAGCAGCCAAACCGGACTAGCGGAGCAGTACTTC. It encodes CASSQTGLAEQYF. The V call is TRBV3-1 (or the pseudogene TRBV3-2), the J call TRBJ2-7; 9 positions agree with TRBD2. The germline CDR1 and CDR2 sequences are LGHDT and YNNKEL (reference sequence). V shed 2 bases, J shed 7 bases, and the junction held 3 bases outside the gene matches. The CDR3 totals 13 residues.